A single sample gave rise to the 8 T cell receptor beta chains below, sequenced in a study of T cells expressing NK-cell markers. TCRdb re-called the 5' RACE reads; one entry per CDR3 protein, DNA not given. This sample's table reports about 390,000 distinct CDR3 sequences. The sample comprised blood T cells: a sorted CD56 or NKG2C T cell subset, CD4+ or CD8+ T cells, or bulk PBMC T cells (not recorded which). The receptors here all came from a woman in her forties or fifties in good health.

The V call is TRBV5-1, the J call TRBJ2-7; TCRdb proposes TRBD1, but this gene call is untestable without DNA. The CDR3 totals 14 residues. Germline V gene data show CDR1 as SGHRS and CDR2 as YFSETQ. The CDR3 spells CASSLTVMSGEQYF.

The V and J genes are TRBV5-1 and TRBJ2-2; TCRdb lists TRBD2, though no DNA is available to test this call. The CDR3 extends over 18 amino acids. Per germline, CDR1 SGHRS and CDR2 YFSETQ. CDR3 amino acids: CASSSTLAGGPNTGELFF.

The rearrangement links TRBV12-3 or TRBV12-4 to TRBJ2-2. The length of the CDR3 is 14 residues. CDR3 protein: CASRPTTVGSSLFF.

The genes are TRBV5-1 and TRBJ2-2; the D call of TRBD2 rests on TCRdb alone, since no DNA is present to check it. The CDR3 is made up of 16 amino acids. Germline CDR1 and CDR2: SGHRS and YFSETQ. The CDR3: CASSSQRLGDTGELFF.

The chain combines TRBV4-1 with TRBJ1-2; checking the TCRdb D call of TRBD1 is not possible without DNA. CDR3 length: 17 residues. The germline V gene encodes CDR1 MGHRA and CDR2 YSYEKL. CDR3 sequence: CASSQVFRQGGGYGYTF.

J is TRBJ2-1 and V is TRBV11-2; TCRdb gives TRBD2 as the D gene, but with no DNA this cannot be confirmed. Germline V gene data show CDR1 as SGHAT and CDR2 as FQNNGV. This CDR3 comprises 16 residues. The CDR3 sequence: CASSDLKAGGLNEQFF.

The J gene is TRBJ1-1, the V gene TRBV10-3; lacking DNA, the TRBD1 call made by TCRdb goes unchecked. The germline V gene encodes CDR1 ENHRY and CDR2 SYGVKD. This CDR3 comprises 15 residues. The CDR3 is CAISEGVPGHPEAFF.

V usage is TRBV7-3 and J usage is TRBJ2-1; TCRdb's D gene call, TRBD2, goes unchecked for lack of DNA. This CDR3 is 15 amino acids long. Germline V gene lookup returns CDR1 SGHTA and CDR2 FQGTGA. This CDR3 reads CASSLEGLDHNEQFF.